The rows below give T cell receptor beta chains drawn from one sample of a study of shared clonotypes between healthy human individuals. TCRdb's table, derived via immunoSEQ multiplex PCR, lists solely in-frame clones and lacks some. The table has around 2.3 million clones, around 95% seen once. Sequencing was carried out using naive CD4+ T cells sorted from blood. These TCRs come from a man aged 18 to 30 in good health. CDR3s include the opening cysteine and the closing phenylalanine or tryptophan. A D gene is named only where the DNA matches it firmly. Only some rows state a clone size, as once, few, many or a class for expanded clones.

d_call: -; v_call: TRBV7-2; j_call: TRBJ1-6; clone_size: once; cdr3_nt: TGTGCCAGCAGCTTAGTGGGGCCCTCCTACTATAATTCACCCCTCCACTTT; cdr3_aa: CASSLVGPSYYNSPLHF
d_call: -; v_call: TRBV7-2; j_call: TRBJ1-1; clone_size: -; cdr3_nt: TGTGCCAGCAGCTTGGACAGTTCGAACACTGAAGCTTTCTTT; cdr3_aa: CASSLDSSNTEAFF
d_call: -; v_call: TRBV27; j_call: TRBJ1-3; clone_size: -; cdr3_nt: TGTGCCAGCAGTTTAGAAGGGCCTTCTGGAAACACCATATATTTT; cdr3_aa: CASSLEGPSGNTIYF
d_call: TRBD2; v_call: TRBV7-2; j_call: TRBJ2-1; clone_size: -; cdr3_nt: TGTGCCAGCAGCTTAGGGGGAGCGGGACTCATATACAATGAGCAGTTCTTC; cdr3_aa: CASSLGGAGLIYNEQFF
d_call: -; v_call: TRBV28; j_call: TRBJ2-7; clone_size: -; cdr3_nt: TGTGCCAGCAGACGGGGACGTACAATGACCTACGAGCAGTACTTC; cdr3_aa: CASRRGRTMTYEQYF
d_call: -; v_call: TRBV7-9; j_call: TRBJ1-4; clone_size: -; cdr3_nt: TGTGCCAGCAGCTTAAATTTCGGGGATGAAAAACTGTTTTTT; cdr3_aa: CASSLNFGDEKLFF
d_call: -; v_call: TRBV30; j_call: TRBJ2-2; clone_size: -; cdr3_nt: TGTGCCCGAGAGTCAGGGAGAAGGAACACCGGGGAGCTGTTTTTT; cdr3_aa: CARESGRRNTGELFF
d_call: -; v_call: TRBV18; j_call: TRBJ1-2; clone_size: -; cdr3_nt: TGTGCCAGCTCACCCGACAGGACTAACTATGGCTACACCTTC; cdr3_aa: CASSPDRTNYGYTF
d_call: -; v_call: TRBV5-6; j_call: TRBJ1-2; clone_size: few; cdr3_nt: TGTGCCAGCAGCTCTCCAGGGGTTTCTGGCTACACCTTC; cdr3_aa: CASSSPGVSGYTF
d_call: -; v_call: TRBV5-6; j_call: TRBJ2-1; clone_size: -; cdr3_nt: TGTGCCAGCAGCTTGGGTGGGGGCTACAATGAGCAGTTCTTC; cdr3_aa: CASSLGGGYNEQFF
d_call: -; v_call: TRBV30; j_call: TRBJ2-7; clone_size: -; cdr3_nt: TGTGCCTGGAGTGTCTTGGCTTCCGAGCAGTACTTC; cdr3_aa: CAWSVLASEQYF
d_call: -; v_call: TRBV27; j_call: TRBJ2-1; clone_size: -; cdr3_nt: TGTGCCAGCAGTCCTTCTATGGGAGCTGTCTACAATGAGCAGTTCTTC; cdr3_aa: CASSPSMGAVYNEQFF
d_call: TRBD2; v_call: TRBV4-1; j_call: TRBJ2-1; clone_size: -; cdr3_nt: TGCGCCAGCAGCCATCCGACTAGCGAGTACTACTCCTACAATGAGCAGTTCTTC; cdr3_aa: CASSHPTSEYYSYNEQFF
d_call: TRBD2; v_call: TRBV5-1; j_call: TRBJ2-1; clone_size: -; cdr3_nt: TGCGCCAGCAGCTTGGTGGCGTTTGGTCGGCTGTCGACTAGCGGGAGGGAAAAATACAATGAGCAGTTCTTC; cdr3_aa: CASSLVAFGRLSTSGREKYNEQFF
d_call: TRBD2; v_call: TRBV10-3; j_call: TRBJ2-1; clone_size: -; cdr3_nt: TGTGCCATCAGTGAGCCAACTAGCGGGAGGGCTCAATCCTACAATGAGCAGTTCTTC; cdr3_aa: CAISEPTSGRAQSYNEQFF
d_call: -; v_call: TRBV21-1; j_call: TRBJ1-5; clone_size: -; cdr3_nt: TGTGCCAGCAGCCCTGGTAAAGCCACGAAGAGGGCTCAGCCCCAGCATTTT; cdr3_aa: CASSPGKATKRAQPQHF
d_call: TRBD2; v_call: TRBV10-1; j_call: TRBJ2-1; clone_size: -; cdr3_nt: TGCGCCAGCACTAGCGGGGCCTACAATGAGCAGTTCTTC; cdr3_aa: CASTSGAYNEQFF
d_call: TRBD1; v_call: TRBV28; j_call: TRBJ2-6; clone_size: -; cdr3_nt: TGTGCCAGCAGTGGCAGGACAGGGAGCCCTGGGGCCAACGTCCTGACTTTC; cdr3_aa: CASSGRTGSPGANVLTF
d_call: -; v_call: TRBV4-1; j_call: TRBJ2-2; clone_size: -; cdr3_nt: TGCGCCAGCAGCCAAGATATCACACCGTTCACCGGGGAGCTGTTTTTT; cdr3_aa: CASSQDITPFTGELFF
d_call: -; v_call: TRBV6-5; j_call: TRBJ1-1; clone_size: once; cdr3_nt: TGTGCCAGCAGTCGAACTGGGGGGACTGAAGCTTTCTTT; cdr3_aa: CASSRTGGTEAFF
d_call: -; v_call: TRBV18; j_call: TRBJ2-5; clone_size: -; cdr3_nt: TGTGCCAGCTCCCGCAGCAGAACGGAGACCCAGTACTTC; cdr3_aa: CASSRSRTETQYF
d_call: -; v_call: TRBV7-2; j_call: TRBJ2-7; clone_size: -; cdr3_nt: TGTGCCAGCAGCTTAAGGACGGGGGAGCAGTACTTC; cdr3_aa: CASSLRTGEQYF
d_call: -; v_call: TRBV28; j_call: TRBJ1-1; clone_size: -; cdr3_nt: TGTGCCAGCAGTACAGGAGGACAGTTTTTCACTGAAGCTTTCTTT; cdr3_aa: CASSTGGQFFTEAFF
d_call: -; v_call: TRBV7-2; j_call: TRBJ1-5; clone_size: -; cdr3_nt: TGTGCCAGCAGCCTCGGACAGCACAATCAGCCCCAGCATTTT; cdr3_aa: CASSLGQHNQPQHF
d_call: TRBD2; v_call: TRBV19; j_call: TRBJ2-7; clone_size: -; cdr3_nt: TGTGCCAGTAGCCGCCCGACTAGCGGGAGCTCCTACGAGCAGTACTTC; cdr3_aa: CASSRPTSGSSYEQYF
d_call: TRBD2; v_call: TRBV6-1; j_call: TRBJ2-3; clone_size: -; cdr3_nt: TGTGCCAGTGCGGGGCGGGAGCTCTCAGATACGCAGTATTTT; cdr3_aa: CASAGRELSDTQYF
d_call: -; v_call: TRBV5-1; j_call: TRBJ2-7; clone_size: -; cdr3_nt: TGCGCCAGCAGCCTCGGGCCTCAGGAGGGCTACGAGCAGTACTTC; cdr3_aa: CASSLGPQEGYEQYF
d_call: -; v_call: TRBV10-3; j_call: TRBJ2-2; clone_size: -; cdr3_nt: TGTGCCATCAGTGAGTCGGTCCGGGCCAGGAACACCGGGGAGCTGTTTTTT; cdr3_aa: CAISESVRARNTGELFF
d_call: -; v_call: TRBV27; j_call: TRBJ2-2; clone_size: -; cdr3_nt: TGTGCCAGCAGTATGGACTTTACATCGGCCGGGGAGCTGTTTTTT; cdr3_aa: CASSMDFTSAGELFF
d_call: -; v_call: TRBV2; j_call: TRBJ1-5; clone_size: -; cdr3_nt: TGTGCCAGCAGAGGTCTGGTAGATCAGCCCCAGCATTTT; cdr3_aa: CASRGLVDQPQHF
d_call: TRBD2; v_call: TRBV6-1; j_call: TRBJ2-3; clone_size: -; cdr3_nt: TGTGCCAGCAGTAGCGGGGGGGCGGGAGATACGCAGTATTTT; cdr3_aa: CASSSGGAGDTQYF
d_call: -; v_call: TRBV6-1; j_call: TRBJ2-7; clone_size: -; cdr3_nt: TGTGCCAGCAGTTTGGGTTACGAGCAGTACTTC; cdr3_aa: CASSLGYEQYF
d_call: -; v_call: TRBV27; j_call: TRBJ1-6; clone_size: -; cdr3_nt: TGTGCCAGCAGTTTAACGGGGGCGGGGAATTCACCCCTCCACTTT; cdr3_aa: CASSLTGAGNSPLHF
d_call: -; v_call: TRBV4-1; j_call: TRBJ1-4; clone_size: -; cdr3_nt: TGCGCCAGCAGCCAAGATGCAGGGGATCGGGCAACTAATGAAAAACTGTTTTTT; cdr3_aa: CASSQDAGDRATNEKLFF
d_call: -; v_call: TRBV10-3; j_call: TRBJ1-4; clone_size: -; cdr3_nt: TGTGCCATCAGTGATGGACACCTTAATGAAAAACTGTTTTTT; cdr3_aa: CAISDGHLNEKLFF
d_call: -; v_call: TRBV28; j_call: TRBJ2-2; clone_size: -; cdr3_nt: TGTGCCAGCAGTCTGCGGACCGGGGAGCTGTTTTTT; cdr3_aa: CASSLRTGELFF
d_call: -; v_call: TRBV5-6; j_call: TRBJ1-5; clone_size: -; cdr3_nt: TGTGCCAGCAGCTTCCTGGGGAGAAAAGGCCCAGGGCAGCCCCAGCATTTT; cdr3_aa: CASSFLGRKGPGQPQHF
d_call: -; v_call: TRBV5-6; j_call: TRBJ2-2; clone_size: -; cdr3_nt: TGTGCCAGCAGCTTGGGTGGGCCCACCGGGGAGCTGTTTTTT; cdr3_aa: CASSLGGPTGELFF
d_call: -; v_call: TRBV5-1; j_call: TRBJ1-3; clone_size: once; cdr3_nt: TGCGCCAGCAGCTTAGATTTGGCGTCTTCTGGAAACACCATATATTTT; cdr3_aa: CASSLDLASSGNTIYF
d_call: -; v_call: TRBV7-2; j_call: TRBJ2-1; clone_size: once; cdr3_nt: TGTGCCAGCAGCTTTTACGGGGCAGACAATGAGCAGTTCTTC; cdr3_aa: CASSFYGADNEQFF
d_call: -; v_call: TRBV7-9; j_call: TRBJ2-4; clone_size: -; cdr3_nt: TGTGCCAGCAGCTTGGGGGACACTTTCAAAAACATTCAGTACTTC; cdr3_aa: CASSLGDTFKNIQYF